This TCR beta chain was identified in a study of naive and memory T cell subsets. Trimming removed 3 bases at V and 0 bases at J, with 7 bases between. Looked up from germline, CDR1 is LNHNV and CDR2 is YYDKDF (reference sequence). CDR3 length: 14 residues. This clonotype was picked up many times. The antigen remains undetermined. Whole blood, 2.5 ml, came from adult healthy volunteers. Whole-study results and caveats: TCR transcript changes with activation or differentiation may affect this RNA method.

Alpha and beta constant region primers primed reverse transcription for blood and skin samples. The SP2 primer and nested alpha and beta constant region primers amplified ligated cDNA in four rounds. TCRdb passed the 5' RACE reads through MiXCR, listing each CDR3 protein once. The sample has about 22,000 distinct CDR3 sequences, over 3.5% seen once. The TCR sequence derives from a male donor in good health. This chain uses TRBV15 with TRBJ2-3, with D uncertain. Here the CDR3 DNA reads TGTGCCACCAGCAGCGCCAGGAGCACAGATACGCAGTATTTT. Translating gives CATSSARSTDTQYF. The whole variable domain, remainder taken from reference TRBV15 and TRBJ2-3, is DAMVIQNPRYQVTQFGKPVTLSCSQTLNHNVMYWYQQKSSQAPKLLFHYYDKDFNNEADTPDNFQSRRPNTSFCFLDIRSPGLGDTAMYLCATSSARSTDTQYFGPGTRLTVL.